This T cell receptor (beta chain) was found in a study of T cell changes during pregnancy in multiple sclerosis. Generated by immunoSEQ multiplex PCR, the TCRdb table keeps only in-frame clones and is missing some. The profile shows almost 25,000 clones, about 88% of them singletons. The CDR3 length is 16 residues. The germline V and J ends were trimmed by 1 base and 1 base, with 13 bases remaining between them. Germline V lookup: CDR1 SEHNR, CDR2 FQNEAQ (reference sequence). This chain joins TRBV7-9 and TRBJ1-2, with a tentative D call TRBD1 (5 bases). The sequencing here drew on CD4+ T cells from peripheral blood mononuclear cells, taken in the first trimester of pregnancy. This TCR was sampled from a female donor in good health, enrolled as a control in a pregnancy study. CDR3 nucleotides: TGTGCCAGCAGCTTAGGGGGCGGGGTAAATAACTATGGCTACACCTTC. Translation gives CASSLGGGVNNYGYTF.